This T cell receptor (beta chain) was identified during a study of cytomegalovirus exposure and HLA in healthy donors. General study points: Equally common other TCR beta chains were less clonally expanded than HLA-associated ones, a later analysis found. Later on, an analysis showed TCR association rates differing by HLA locus, with DRB1 the most and HLA-C the fewest. Reportedly, cytomegalovirus status was diagnosed with high sensitivity and specificity. Sequences of the TCR beta chain were said to predict the HLA-A and HLA-B alleles of most subjects accurately.

Turning to this clone: Its antigen is currently unknown.

There are 14 residues in the CDR3. The germline V and J ends were trimmed by 4 bases and 3 bases, with 12 bases remaining between them. Per germline, CDR1 MGHDK and CDR2 SYGVNS. PCR was performed using 60 Vbeta and 13 Jbeta primers. Here immunoSEQ multiplex PCR was the method, and the copy in TCRdb shows in-frame clones only, minus some. The specimen's table records some 130,000 clones. The clonotype comes from a woman aged 40 to 55 in good health and CMV-seropositive. This chain joins TRBV25-1 and TRBJ1-1, with D perhaps TRBD1 (5 bases). Sequencing was done on a sample of PBMCs. In DNA form, the CDR3 reads TGTGCCAGCAGTGCCCCGGGACTCTACACTGAAGCTTTCTTT. Translating it yields CASSAPGLYTEAFF.